This record covers a single TCR beta chain. V was pared by 6 bases and J by 6 bases, with 14 bases of the junction left unmatched. CDR1 LNHDA and CDR2 SQIVND come from the germline V gene (reference sequence). This CDR3 spans 16 amino acids. The sample is drawn from a study of blood T cell repertoires in COVID-19. Sequenced by immunoSEQ multiplex PCR; TCRdb stores in-frame clones only, minus some. The top ten hold 2% to 2.5% of the sample, which has about 390,000 clones, about 89% seen once. The receptor was derived from an older woman with COVID-19, enrolled during active disease. The sequenced sample consisted of peripheral blood. V usage is TRBV19 and J usage is TRBJ1-5; the match to TRBD1 covers 7 bases. CDR3 loop: CASRPTGAGDSQPQHF. In DNA, the CDR3 is TGTGCCAGTAGACCTACGGGAGCGGGGGACAGTCAGCCCCAGCATTTT.